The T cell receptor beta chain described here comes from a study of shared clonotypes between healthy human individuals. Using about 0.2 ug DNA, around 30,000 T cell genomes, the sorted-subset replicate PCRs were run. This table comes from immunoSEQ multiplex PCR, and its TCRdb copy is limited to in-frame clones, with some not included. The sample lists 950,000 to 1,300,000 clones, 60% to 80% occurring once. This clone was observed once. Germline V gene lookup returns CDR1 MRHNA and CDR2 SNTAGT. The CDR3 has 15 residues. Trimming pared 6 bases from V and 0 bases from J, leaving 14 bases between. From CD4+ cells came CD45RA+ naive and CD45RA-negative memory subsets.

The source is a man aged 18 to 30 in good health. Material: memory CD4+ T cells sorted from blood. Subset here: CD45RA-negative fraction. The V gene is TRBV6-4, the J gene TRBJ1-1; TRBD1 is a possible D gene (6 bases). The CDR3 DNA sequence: TGTGCCAGCAGATACCAGGACAGCATGAACACTGAAGCTTTCTTT. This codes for CASRYQDSMNTEAFF.